A selection of T cell receptor beta chains follows, all from one sample in a study of blood T cell repertoires in COVID-19. The method was immunoSEQ multiplex PCR; TCRdb's version includes in-frame clones alone and lacks a portion of them. The table shows some 150,000 clones, with about 90% occurring only once. Input material: PBMCs or T cells enriched from blood (not recorded which). The origin of the receptors is a human donor with acute COVID-19. The donor label of this sample is uncertain. CDR3s include the opening cysteine and the closing phenylalanine or tryptophan. Fields, in order: clone size, V gene, D gene, J gene, CDR3 DNA, CDR3 protein. D genes are given only for firm matches. Clone size is stated in some rows and not others, as once, few, many or a class when expanded.

size: NA; V: TRBV6-5; D: TRBD1; J: TRBJ2-5; DNA: TGTGCCAGCAGTTACGGCAAAGGACAGGGAGTTGAGACCCAGTACTTC; CDR3: CASSYGKGQGVETQYF
size: NA; V: TRBV24-1; D: NA; J: TRBJ2-5; DNA: TGTGCCACCAAGGGGATGGTCCAAGAGACCCAGTACTTC; CDR3: CATKGMVQETQYF
size: NA; V: TRBV28; D: TRBD1; J: TRBJ1-3; DNA: TGTGCCAGCAGCACAGCGGGACAGGGGACAAGAAACACCATATATTTT; CDR3: CASSTAGQGTRNTIYF
size: NA; V: TRBV27; D: NA; J: TRBJ2-6; DNA: TGTGCCAGCCGGAGCGGTGGGGCCAACGTCCTGACTTTC; CDR3: CASRSGGANVLTF
size: NA; V: TRBV7-9; D: NA; J: TRBJ1-5; DNA: TGTGCCAGCAGCTTAGTCGGCAATCAGCCCCAGCATTTT; CDR3: CASSLVGNQPQHF
size: NA; V: TRBV24-1; D: NA; J: TRBJ2-5; DNA: TGTGCCACCAGATCCTGGGCAGGAGAGACCCAGTACTTC; CDR3: CATRSWAGETQYF
size: NA; V: TRBV7-8; D: TRBD1; J: TRBJ2-7; DNA: TGTGCCAGCAGAACAACAGGGGGCCCCTACGAGCAGTACTTC; CDR3: CASRTTGGPYEQYF
size: once; V: TRBV29-1; D: TRBD1; J: TRBJ2-5; DNA: TGCAGCGTTGGGGACAGCCAAGAGACCCAGTACTTC; CDR3: CSVGDSQETQYF
size: NA; V: TRBV7-2; D: TRBD1; J: TRBJ2-7; DNA: TGTGCCAGCAGCTCGGGGACAGGGAGGTACGAGCAGTACTTC; CDR3: CASSSGTGRYEQYF
size: NA; V: TRBV7-2; D: TRBD1; J: TRBJ1-2; DNA: TGTGCCAGCAGCCCCCGACCGGGCACAGGGGGCTCAAATGGCTACACCTTC; CDR3: CASSPRPGTGGSNGYTF
size: NA; V: TRBV5-1; D: TRBD2; J: TRBJ2-7; DNA: TGCGCCAGCAGCTTGGTTAGCGGGTACTACGAGCAGTACTTC; CDR3: CASSLVSGYYEQYF
size: NA; V: TRBV7-8; D: TRBD2; J: TRBJ2-3; DNA: TGTGCCAGCAGCTTAGTTGGCGGGACTATAGCCGATACGCAGTATTTT; CDR3: CASSLVGGTIADTQYF
size: NA; V: TRBV6-5; D: NA; J: TRBJ1-2; DNA: TGTGCCAGCAGGGACAGCTATGGCTACACCTTC; CDR3: CASRDSYGYTF
size: NA; V: TRBV7-2; D: TRBD2; J: TRBJ2-2; DNA: TGTGCCAGCAGCTTAGCAGCGGGGGGTGTAAGGACCGGGGAGCTGTTTTTT; CDR3: CASSLAAGGVRTGELFF
size: NA; V: TRBV15; D: NA; J: TRBJ2-7; DNA: TGTGCCACCAGCAGGGACGGAGGGCGACCTGGCGGGTCCTACGAGCAGTACTTC; CDR3: CATSRDGGRPGGSYEQYF
size: NA; V: TRBV11-2; D: TRBD1; J: TRBJ1-1; DNA: TGTGCCAGCAGCTCCCTCCGGGACAGAAACACTGAAGCTTTCTTT; CDR3: CASSSLRDRNTEAFF
size: NA; V: TRBV24-1; D: NA; J: TRBJ1-4; DNA: TGTGCCACCAGGGACAGTAATGAAAAACTGTTTTTT; CDR3: CATRDSNEKLFF